One and the same sample provided the 13 T cell receptor beta chains below, sequenced in a study of cytomegalovirus exposure and HLA in healthy donors (dated by TCRdb to between 2016 and 2019). Libraries were prepared through the immunoSEQ multiplex PCR assay. The multiplex PCR relied on a mix of 60 forward primers for TCR Vbeta segments and 13 reverse primers for TCR Jbeta segments. TCRdb limited this immuneACCESS table to in-frame rearrangements with V and J called. A share of clones is missing; checked studies link under half to unresolved V genes, and the rest is unexplained. Counted in this sample were approximately 190,000 clones; about 86% of them appeared once. Just over 2% of the sample is in the top ten clones. Sample: PBMCs. These receptors were collected from a woman between 18 and 30 years old in good health and CMV-seropositive.

The chain recombines TRBV9 with TRBJ2-7; D gene uncertain. The CDR3 spans 12 residues. V lost 0 bases, J lost 10 bases, and 11 bases lay in between. Germline CDR1 and CDR2: SGDLS and YYNGEE. The CDR3 DNA reads TGTGCCAGCAGCGTAGCTTGGAGCCGTCAGTACTTC. It specifies CASSVAWSRQYF.

CDR3 DNA sequence: TGTGCCAGCAGCGCGGGACTAGCGGGGAGAACCGGGGAGCTGTTTTTT. This encodes CASSAGLAGRTGELFF. This chain uses TRBV7-2 with TRBJ2-2, with 13 positions matching TRBD2. This CDR3 has 16 residues. V trimming: 5 bases; J trimming: 5 bases; junction bases outside the gene matches: 5. CDR1 is SGHTA, CDR2 FQGNSA, per germline.

The chain is built from TRBV9 and TRBJ1-2; possible D gene TRBD1, 6 bases. From germline, CDR1 is SGDLS and CDR2 YYNGEE. V was shortened by 4 bases and J by 5 bases, with 15 bases between the two germline ends. This CDR3 contains 14 residues. The CDR3: CASSSRSTGYGYTF. The DNA for the CDR3 is TGTGCCAGCAGCTCACGATCAACAGGGTATGGCTACACCTTC.

The V gene is TRBV14, the J gene TRBJ1-5; 8 bases are a match to TRBD1. Germline V gene lookup returns CDR1 SGHDN and CDR2 FVKESK. The CDR3 runs 13 residues. The ends lost 3 bases at V and 5 bases at J; junction bases unmatched: 0. The CDR3 loop reads CASSQTGDQPQHF. In DNA, the CDR3 is TGTGCCAGCAGCCAGACAGGGGATCAGCCCCAGCATTTT.

The CDR3, as DNA: TGTGCCAGCAGGAGCCGACAGCTGAACACTGAAGCTTTCTTT. Amino acid sequence: CASRSRQLNTEAFF. V usage is TRBV6-5 and J usage is TRBJ1-1, with TRBD1 as a possible D gene (5 bases). Trimming cost V 6 bases and J 0 bases, with 11 bases left between them. The CDR3 has 14 residues. Germline assignment: CDR1 MNHEY and CDR2 SVGAGI.

The chain links TRBV9 to TRBJ2-1; possible D gene TRBD1, 6 bases. CDR3 length: 15 residues. The germline V and J ends were trimmed by 1 base and 5 bases, with 13 bases remaining between them. Germline V lookup: CDR1 SGDLS, CDR2 YYNGEE. The chain's CDR3 is CASSVSTGRNNEQFF. For the CDR3, the DNA is TGTGCCAGCAGCGTAAGTACAGGGCGTAACAATGAGCAGTTCTTC.

The chain uses TRBV5-1 and TRBJ1-1; TRBD1 aligns across 9 bases. V was pared by 5 bases and J by 5 bases, with 10 bases of the junction left unmatched. CDR1 is SGHRS, CDR2 YFSETQ, per germline. The CDR3 has 15 residues. The CDR3 here is CASRRFGDRVTEAFF. In DNA, the CDR3 is TGCGCCAGCAGGCGGTTCGGGGACAGGGTAACTGAAGCTTTCTTT.

The chain combines TRBV27 with TRBJ2-7; 7 positions agree with TRBD2. The germline V gene has CDR1 MNHEY and CDR2 SMNVEV (reference sequence). Trimming cost V 3 bases and J 5 bases; bases outside gene matches: 7. The CDR3 runs 14 residues. The DNA for the CDR3 is TGTGCCAGCAGTTTTCGGGGGGATCTGCACGAGCAGTACTTC. Residues: CASSFRGDLHEQYF.

CDR3 region: CASSHGAAGGVAKNIQYF. The CDR3 DNA follows: TGCGCCAGCAGCCATGGGGCGGCGGGGGGCGTAGCCAAAAACATTCAGTACTTC. The V and J genes are TRBV4-1 and TRBJ2-4, with 8 bases that match TRBD2. V dropped 3 bases and J dropped 0; count of bases not matched to a gene: 10. Germline values: CDR1 MGHRA, CDR2 YSYEKL. The CDR3 runs to 18 residues.

This chain links TRBV6-5 with TRBJ1-1, with 8 bases matching TRBD1. V was pared by 5 bases and J by 3 bases, with 2 bases of the junction left unmatched. In germline, CDR1 is MNHEY, CDR2 SVGAGI. There are 13 residues in the CDR3. The CDR3: CASSNRGYTEAFF. Written as DNA, the CDR3 is TGTGCCAGCAGTAACAGGGGGTACACTGAAGCTTTCTTT.

The chain carries TRBV9 and TRBJ2-2; D is possibly TRBD1 (6 bases). V lost 8 bases and J lost 0, with 11 bases in between. The germline gives CDR1 SGDLS, CDR2 YYNGEE. The length of the CDR3 is 14 residues. The CDR3 bases are TGTGCCAGTCGAGGACAGCCGAACACCGGGGAGCTGTTTTTT. It specifies CASRGQPNTGELFF. Full variable domain (outside the CDR3, taken from reference TRBV9 and TRBJ2-2): DSGVTQTPKHLITATGQRVTLRCSPRSGDLSVYWYQQSLDQGLQFLIQYYNGEERAKGNILERFSAQQFPDLHSELNLSSLELGDSALYFCASRGQPNTGELFFGEGSRLTVL.

This clone was seen a single time. The chain couples TRBV18 to TRBJ1-4; D might be TRBD1 (5 bases). In germline, CDR1 is KGHSH, CDR2 LQKENI. Between the trimmed V and J ends, which lost 3 bases and 5 bases, there was a span of 10 bases. CDR3 length: 14 residues. The CDR3 DNA reads as TGTGCCAGCTCACCGGGGGGAGGCAATGAAAAACTGTTTTTT. Its translation is CASSPGGGNEKLFF.

The genes are TRBV4-1 and TRBJ1-6; 9 bases match TRBD1. The junction had 5 bases not matched to a gene; V was cut back by 1 base and J by 7 bases. Germline CDR1 and CDR2: MGHRA and YSYEKL. CDR3 length equals 16 residues. CDR3 coding DNA: TGCGCCAGCAGCCAAGTAGGGGACAGGGAAAATTCACCCCTCCACTTT. Protein: CASSQVGDRENSPLHF.